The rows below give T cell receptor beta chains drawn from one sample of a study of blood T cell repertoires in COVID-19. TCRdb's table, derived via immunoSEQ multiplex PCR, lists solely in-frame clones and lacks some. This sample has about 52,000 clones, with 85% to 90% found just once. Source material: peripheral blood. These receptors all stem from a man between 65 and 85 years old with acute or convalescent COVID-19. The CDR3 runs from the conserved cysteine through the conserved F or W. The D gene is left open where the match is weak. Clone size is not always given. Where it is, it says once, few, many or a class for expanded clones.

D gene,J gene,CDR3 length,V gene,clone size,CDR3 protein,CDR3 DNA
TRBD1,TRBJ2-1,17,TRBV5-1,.,CASSFTSGQGAYNEQFF,TGCGCCAGCAGCTTTACTTCAGGACAGGGGGCCTACAATGAGCAGTTCTTC
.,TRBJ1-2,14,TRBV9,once,CASSVAQTVYGYTF,TGTGCCAGCAGCGTAGCACAGACAGTCTATGGCTACACCTTC
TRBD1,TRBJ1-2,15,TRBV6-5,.,CASSPSPTGGGGYTF,TGTGCCAGCAGCCCCTCTCCGACAGGGGGCGGAGGCTACACCTTC
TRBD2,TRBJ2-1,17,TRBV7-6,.,CASSLDLTSGFPLEQFF,TGTGCCAGCAGCTTAGATTTAACTAGCGGGTTCCCCCTGGAGCAGTTCTTC
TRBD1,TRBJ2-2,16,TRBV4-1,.,CASSQEGQGAAGELFF,TGCGCCAGCAGCCAAGAAGGCCAGGGGGCGGCCGGGGAGCTGTTTTTT
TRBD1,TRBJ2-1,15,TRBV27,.,CASIPQGQGRNEQFF,TGTGCCAGCATTCCCCAAGGACAGGGGAGGAATGAGCAGTTCTTC
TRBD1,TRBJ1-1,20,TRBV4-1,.,CASSPYWWGQGTSLNTEAFF,TGCGCCAGCAGCCCCTATTGGTGGGGACAGGGGACCTCATTGAACACTGAAGCTTTCTTT
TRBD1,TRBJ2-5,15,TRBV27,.,CASSSADRVGETQYF,TGTGCCAGCAGTTCGGCGGACAGGGTAGGCGAGACCCAGTACTTC
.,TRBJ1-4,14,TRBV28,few,CASSFKYSNEKLFF,TGTGCCAGCAGTTTTAAGTACAGTAATGAAAAACTGTTTTTT
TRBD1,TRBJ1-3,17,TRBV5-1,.,CASSVGQVLSSGNTIYF,TGCGCCAGCAGCGTGGGACAGGTCTTAAGCTCTGGAAACACCATATATTTT
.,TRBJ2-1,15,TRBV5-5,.,CASSLERQSYNEQFF,TGTGCCAGCAGCTTGGAACGACAGTCCTACAATGAGCAGTTCTTC
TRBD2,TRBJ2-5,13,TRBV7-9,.,CASSPGLVETQYF,TGTGCCAGCAGCCCGGGACTAGTGGAGACCCAGTACTTC
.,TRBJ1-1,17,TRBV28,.,CASSLGSFGGMNTEAFF,TGTGCCAGCAGTTTAGGGAGCTTCGGGGGGATGAACACTGAAGCTTTCTTT
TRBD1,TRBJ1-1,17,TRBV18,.,CASSPLRQGAANTEAFF,TGTGCCAGCTCACCATTACGACAGGGGGCGGCGAACACTGAAGCTTTCTTT
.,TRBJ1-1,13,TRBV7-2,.,CASSLQANTEAFF,TGTGCCAGCAGCTTACAGGCGAACACTGAAGCTTTCTTT
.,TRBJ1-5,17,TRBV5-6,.,CASSVAPTRNDNQPQHF,TGTGCCAGCAGCGTGGCACCGACTAGAAATGACAATCAGCCCCAGCATTTT